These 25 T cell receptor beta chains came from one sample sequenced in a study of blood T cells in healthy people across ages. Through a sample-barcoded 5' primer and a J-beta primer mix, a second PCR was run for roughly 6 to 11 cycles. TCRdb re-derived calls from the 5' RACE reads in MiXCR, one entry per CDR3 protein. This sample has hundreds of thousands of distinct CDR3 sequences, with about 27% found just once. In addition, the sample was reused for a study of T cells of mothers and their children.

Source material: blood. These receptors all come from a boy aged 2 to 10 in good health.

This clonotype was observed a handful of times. This CDR3 reads CASSLRGLAKNIQYF. CDR3 nucleotides: TGTGCCAGCAGCTTAAGGGGGCTAGCCAAAAACATTCAGTACTTC. The gene calls are TRBV11-2 and TRBJ2-4, with 7 bases aligning to TRBD1. The CDR3 contains 15 residues. Germline V gives CDR1 SGHAT, CDR2 FQNNGV. Trimming took 2 bases from V and 0 from J; bases not matched to a gene: 1.

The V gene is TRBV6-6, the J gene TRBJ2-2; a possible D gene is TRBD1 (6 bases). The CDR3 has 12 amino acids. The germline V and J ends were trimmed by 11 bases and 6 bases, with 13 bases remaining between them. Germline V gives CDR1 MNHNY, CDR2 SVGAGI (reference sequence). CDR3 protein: CAEGDGAGELFF. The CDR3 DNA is TGTGCCGAGGGGGACGGAGCCGGGGAGCTGTTTTTT.

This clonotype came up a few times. The CDR3 DNA reads as TGCAGCGCAAAGGAGGGCCCGTACGAGCAGTACTTC. Encoded protein: CSAKEGPYEQYF. The genes are TRBV29-1 and TRBJ2-1; D perhaps matches TRBD2 (6 bases). The end of the DNA aligns better with TRBJ2-7, so the J call may be wrong. This CDR3 has 12 residues. Germline V CDR1 and CDR2: SQVTM, ANQGSEA.

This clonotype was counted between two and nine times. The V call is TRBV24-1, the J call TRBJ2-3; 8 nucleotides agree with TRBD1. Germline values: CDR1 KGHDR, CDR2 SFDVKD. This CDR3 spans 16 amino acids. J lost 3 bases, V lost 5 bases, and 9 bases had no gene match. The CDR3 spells CATSGPGTGPTDTQYF. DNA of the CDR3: TGTGCCACCAGTGGCCCCGGGACAGGCCCTACAGATACGCAGTATTTT.

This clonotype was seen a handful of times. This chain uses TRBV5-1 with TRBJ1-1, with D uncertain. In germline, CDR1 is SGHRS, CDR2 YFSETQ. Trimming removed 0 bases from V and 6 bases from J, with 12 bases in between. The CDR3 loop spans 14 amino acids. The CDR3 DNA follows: TGCGCCAGCAGCTTGGTGTCAGGCGCGTCTGAAGCTTTCTTT. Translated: CASSLVSGASEAFF.

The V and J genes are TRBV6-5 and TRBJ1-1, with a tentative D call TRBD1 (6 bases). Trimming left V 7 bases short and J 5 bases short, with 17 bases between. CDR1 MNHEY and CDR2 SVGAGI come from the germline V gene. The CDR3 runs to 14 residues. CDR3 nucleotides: TGTGCCAGCAAGGGGGGGCAGGGAGAAACTGAAGCTTTCTTT. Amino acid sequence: CASKGGQGETEAFF.

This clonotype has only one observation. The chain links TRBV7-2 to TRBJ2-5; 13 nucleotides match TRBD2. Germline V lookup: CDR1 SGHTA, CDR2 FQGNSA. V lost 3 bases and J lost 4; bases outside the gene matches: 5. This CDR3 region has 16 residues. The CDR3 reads CASSLTSGRTAETQYF. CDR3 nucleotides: TGTGCCAGCAGCTTGACTAGCGGGAGGACCGCAGAGACCCAGTACTTC.

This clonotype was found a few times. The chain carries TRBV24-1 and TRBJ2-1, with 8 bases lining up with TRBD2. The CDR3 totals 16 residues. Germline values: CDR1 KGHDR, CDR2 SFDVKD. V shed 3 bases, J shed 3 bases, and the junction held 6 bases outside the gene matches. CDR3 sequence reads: CATSDRSGGNYNEQFF. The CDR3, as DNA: TGTGCCACCAGTGATAGGAGCGGGGGTAACTACAATGAGCAGTTCTTC.

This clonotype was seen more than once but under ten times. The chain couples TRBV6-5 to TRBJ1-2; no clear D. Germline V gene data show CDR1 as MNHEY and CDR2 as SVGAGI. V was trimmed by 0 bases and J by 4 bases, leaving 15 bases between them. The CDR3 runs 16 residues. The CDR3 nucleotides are TGTGCCAGCAGTTACTCGACCGGCGAATGGGGCTATGGCTACACCTTC. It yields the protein CASSYSTGEWGYGYTF.

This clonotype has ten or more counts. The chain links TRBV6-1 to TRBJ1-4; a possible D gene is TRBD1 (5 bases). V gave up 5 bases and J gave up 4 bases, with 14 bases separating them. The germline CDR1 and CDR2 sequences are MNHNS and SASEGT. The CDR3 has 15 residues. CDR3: CASSRGGGGNEKLFF. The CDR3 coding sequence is TGTGCCAGCAGTCGGGGCGGCGGAGGTAATGAAAAACTGTTTTTT.

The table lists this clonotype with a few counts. The CDR3: CASSLRALGGELFF. The CDR3 DNA reads TGTGCCAGCAGCTTAAGGGCCCTGGGCGGGGAGCTGTTTTTT. The V call is TRBV7-8, the J call TRBJ2-2, with no clear D. The V and J ends lost 2 bases and 7 bases respectively, with 11 bases between them. This CDR3 is 14 amino acids long. Germline CDR1 reads SGHVS; CDR2 reads FQNEAQ.

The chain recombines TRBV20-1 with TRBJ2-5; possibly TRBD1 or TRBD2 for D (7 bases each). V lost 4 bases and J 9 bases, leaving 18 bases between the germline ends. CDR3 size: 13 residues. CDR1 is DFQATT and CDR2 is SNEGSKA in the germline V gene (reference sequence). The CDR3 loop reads CSAKGRGLAAQYF. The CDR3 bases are TGCAGTGCTAAGGGAAGGGGGCTAGCGGCCCAGTACTTC.

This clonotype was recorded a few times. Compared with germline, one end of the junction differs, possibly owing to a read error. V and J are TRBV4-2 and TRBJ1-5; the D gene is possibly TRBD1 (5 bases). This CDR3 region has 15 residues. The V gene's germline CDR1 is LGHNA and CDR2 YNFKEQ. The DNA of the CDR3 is TGTGCCAGCAACCAAGGTCGGGGGAACAATCAGCCCCAGCATTTT. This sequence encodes CASNQGRGNNQPQHF.

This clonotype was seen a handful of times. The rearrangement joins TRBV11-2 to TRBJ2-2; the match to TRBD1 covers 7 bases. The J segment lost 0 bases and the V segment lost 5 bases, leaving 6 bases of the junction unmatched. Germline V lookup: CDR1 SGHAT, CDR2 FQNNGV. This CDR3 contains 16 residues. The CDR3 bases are TGTGCCAGCAGCCGAACAGGGACAGCGAACACCGGGGAGCTGTTTTTT. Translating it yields CASSRTGTANTGELFF.

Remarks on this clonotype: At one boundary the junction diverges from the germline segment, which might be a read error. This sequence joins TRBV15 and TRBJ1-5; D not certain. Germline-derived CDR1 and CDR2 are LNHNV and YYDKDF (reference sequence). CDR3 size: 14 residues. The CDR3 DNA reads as TGTGCCACCAGCAGCTCACGTAGCAATCAGCCCCGGCATTTT. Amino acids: CATSSSRSNQPRHF. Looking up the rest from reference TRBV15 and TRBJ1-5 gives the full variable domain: DAMVIQNPRYQVTQFGKPVTLSCSQTLNHNVMYWYQQKSSQAPKLLFHYYDKDFNNEADTPDNFQSRRPNTSFCFLDIRSPGLGDTAMYLCATSSSRSNQPRHFGDGTRLSIL.

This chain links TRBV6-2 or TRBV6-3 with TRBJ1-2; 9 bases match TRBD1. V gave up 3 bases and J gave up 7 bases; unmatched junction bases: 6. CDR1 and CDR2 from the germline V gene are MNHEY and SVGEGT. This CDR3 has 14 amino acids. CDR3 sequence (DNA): TGTGCCAGCAGTTATTCGGACAGGGGAGCTGGCTACACCTTC. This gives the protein CASSYSDRGAGYTF.

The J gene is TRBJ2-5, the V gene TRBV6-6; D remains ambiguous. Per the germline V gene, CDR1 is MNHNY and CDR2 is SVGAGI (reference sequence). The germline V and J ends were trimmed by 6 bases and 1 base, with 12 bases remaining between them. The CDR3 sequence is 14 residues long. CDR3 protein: CASRPIGFQETQYF. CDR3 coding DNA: TGTGCCAGCAGACCCATCGGGTTCCAAGAGACCCAGTACTTC.

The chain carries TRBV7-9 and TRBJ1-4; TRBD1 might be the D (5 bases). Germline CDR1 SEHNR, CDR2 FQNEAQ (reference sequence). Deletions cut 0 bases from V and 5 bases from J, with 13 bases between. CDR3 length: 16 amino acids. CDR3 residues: CASSLASGTGNEKLFF. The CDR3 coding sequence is TGTGCCAGCAGCTTAGCGAGCGGGACCGGGAATGAAAAACTGTTTTTT.

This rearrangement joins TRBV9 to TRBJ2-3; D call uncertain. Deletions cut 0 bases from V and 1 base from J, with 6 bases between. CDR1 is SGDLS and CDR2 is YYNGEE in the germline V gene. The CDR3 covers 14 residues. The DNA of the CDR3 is TGTGCCAGCAGCGTAGACCAGGGCACAGATACGCAGTATTTT. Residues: CASSVDQGTDTQYF.

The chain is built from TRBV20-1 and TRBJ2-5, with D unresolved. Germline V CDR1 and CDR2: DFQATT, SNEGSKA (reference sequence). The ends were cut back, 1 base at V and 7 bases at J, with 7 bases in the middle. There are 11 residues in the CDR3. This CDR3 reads CSARVGMTQYF. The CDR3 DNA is TGCAGTGCTAGAGTGGGTATGACCCAGTACTTC.

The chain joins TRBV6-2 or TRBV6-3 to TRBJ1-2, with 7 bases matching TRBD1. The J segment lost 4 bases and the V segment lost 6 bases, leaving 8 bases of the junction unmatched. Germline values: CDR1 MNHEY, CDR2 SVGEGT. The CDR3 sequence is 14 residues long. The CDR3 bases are TGTGCCAGCAGCTCACAGGGGTTCGGCTATGGCTACACCTTC. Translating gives CASSSQGFGYGYTF.

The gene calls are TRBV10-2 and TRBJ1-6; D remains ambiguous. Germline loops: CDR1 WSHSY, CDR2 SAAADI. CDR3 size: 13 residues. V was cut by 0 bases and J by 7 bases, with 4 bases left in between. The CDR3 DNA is TGCGCCAGCAGTGAGTCCGGAAATTCACCCCTCCACTTT. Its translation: CASSESGNSPLHF.

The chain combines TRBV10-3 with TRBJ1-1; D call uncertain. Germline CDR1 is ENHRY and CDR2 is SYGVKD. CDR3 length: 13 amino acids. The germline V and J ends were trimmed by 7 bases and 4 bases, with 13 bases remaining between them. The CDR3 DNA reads TGTGCCATCACGTCAGCCGCGGGCACTGAAGCTTTCTTT. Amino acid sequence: CAITSAAGTEAFF.

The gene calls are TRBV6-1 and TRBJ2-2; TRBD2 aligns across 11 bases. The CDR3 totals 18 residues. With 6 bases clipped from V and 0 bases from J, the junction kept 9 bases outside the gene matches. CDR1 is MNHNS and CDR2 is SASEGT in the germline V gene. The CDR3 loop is CASSPGTSGVTNTGELFF. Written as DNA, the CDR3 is TGTGCCAGCAGCCCAGGGACTAGCGGAGTCACGAACACCGGGGAGCTGTTTTTT.

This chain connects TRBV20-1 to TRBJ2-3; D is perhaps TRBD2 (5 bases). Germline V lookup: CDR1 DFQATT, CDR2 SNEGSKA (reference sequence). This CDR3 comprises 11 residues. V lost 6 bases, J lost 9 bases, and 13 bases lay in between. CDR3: CSALDTATQYF. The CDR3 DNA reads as TGCAGTGCACTAGACACGGCGACGCAGTATTTT.